A selection of T cell receptor beta chains follows, all from one sample in a study of identical twins. MiXCR, run by TCRdb on the 5' RACE reads, gives a single entry per CDR3 protein. The sample has approximately 260,000 distinct CDR3 sequences, approximately 8.3% seen once. The sample was also linked to a second study, of yellow fever vaccine responses in identical twins.

The sequencing sample was made of CD8+ T cells sorted from blood. These receptors were taken from a woman younger than 30 in good health. The conserved cysteine and the conserved F or W are not part of the CDR3 here. D genes are given only for firm matches.

CDR3 protein: ASTVSLNTEAF; CDR3 length: 11; V gene: TRBV7-3; D gene: NA
CDR3 protein: SAAGIDSYEQY; CDR3 length: 11; V gene: TRBV20-1; D gene: NA
CDR3 protein: ASSPSPGLAGGTSTDTQY; CDR3 length: 18; V gene: TRBV7-6; D gene: TRBD2
CDR3 protein: ASSSAGLVF; CDR3 length: 9; V gene: TRBV27; D gene: TRBD2
CDR3 protein: SANRLENNNEQF; CDR3 length: 12; V gene: TRBV20-1; D gene: NA
CDR3 protein: ASSQDLEGLEPEAF; CDR3 length: 14; V gene: TRBV4-2; D gene: NA
CDR3 protein: ASRPGYSETQY; CDR3 length: 11; V gene: TRBV5-5; D gene: NA
CDR3 protein: SVEDRRGGDYGYT; CDR3 length: 13; V gene: TRBV29-1; D gene: NA
CDR3 protein: ASSLPSEGTSGSKQF; CDR3 length: 15; V gene: TRBV7-3; D gene: TRBD2
CDR3 protein: ASSGLAGDSGEQY; CDR3 length: 13; V gene: TRBV6-1; D gene: TRBD2
CDR3 protein: ASSQESGLAYEQY; CDR3 length: 13; V gene: TRBV3-1; D gene: NA
CDR3 protein: SVYISYEQY; CDR3 length: 9; V gene: TRBV29-1; D gene: NA
CDR3 protein: ASSELQGTVDEQY; CDR3 length: 13; V gene: TRBV6-1; D gene: NA
CDR3 protein: ASSLPDSRGQF; CDR3 length: 11; V gene: TRBV5-1; D gene: NA
CDR3 protein: ASSLKGRIYNSPLH; CDR3 length: 14; V gene: TRBV28; D gene: NA
CDR3 protein: ASSLAPGSDTQY; CDR3 length: 12; V gene: TRBV7-6; D gene: NA
CDR3 protein: ASSPTGTHYEQY; CDR3 length: 12; V gene: TRBV7-2; D gene: NA
CDR3 protein: ASSSSPSGIYEQY; CDR3 length: 13; V gene: TRBV5-6; D gene: TRBD2
CDR3 protein: ASSVVPETYEQY; CDR3 length: 12; V gene: TRBV9; D gene: NA
CDR3 protein: ASIPFTGGNEQF; CDR3 length: 12; V gene: TRBV6-1; D gene: TRBD2
CDR3 protein: ASSAGTGDYEQY; CDR3 length: 12; V gene: TRBV7-9; D gene: TRBD1
CDR3 protein: ASSPTMNTEAF; CDR3 length: 11; V gene: TRBV12-3/TRBV12-4; D gene: NA
CDR3 protein: ASSSLAGLWDTQY; CDR3 length: 13; V gene: TRBV12-3/TRBV12-4; D gene: TRBD2
CDR3 protein: ASSLLGEPLH; CDR3 length: 10; V gene: TRBV7-2; D gene: NA
CDR3 protein: ASSLVGGRDYGYT; CDR3 length: 13; V gene: TRBV12-3/TRBV12-4; D gene: NA
CDR3 protein: ASSPGLAGVNNEQF; CDR3 length: 14; V gene: TRBV5-6; D gene: TRBD2
CDR3 protein: ASSLLVLYEQF; CDR3 length: 11; V gene: TRBV7-2; D gene: NA
CDR3 protein: ASSPSGSADNEQF; CDR3 length: 13; V gene: TRBV11-1; D gene: NA
CDR3 protein: SVLGQSSYEQY; CDR3 length: 11; V gene: TRBV20-1; D gene: NA
CDR3 protein: ASSQSRVPYGNT; CDR3 length: 12; V gene: TRBV23-1; D gene: NA
CDR3 protein: ASSRRGTSGRASTDTQY; CDR3 length: 17; V gene: TRBV11-2; D gene: TRBD2
CDR3 protein: ASSLGPELYNEQF; CDR3 length: 13; V gene: TRBV5-1; D gene: NA
CDR3 protein: AISEGLGTGELF; CDR3 length: 12; V gene: TRBV10-3; D gene: TRBD2
CDR3 protein: ASSSFGQGDQPQH; CDR3 length: 13; V gene: TRBV6-5; D gene: TRBD1
CDR3 protein: ASSPTRYGYT; CDR3 length: 10; V gene: TRBV12-3/TRBV12-4; D gene: NA
CDR3 protein: ASSFHRGVADTQY; CDR3 length: 13; V gene: TRBV21-1; D gene: NA
CDR3 protein: ASSLGISNEKLF; CDR3 length: 12; V gene: TRBV12-3/TRBV12-4; D gene: NA